This T cell receptor beta chain was retrieved from a study of OX40 agonist ivuxolimab in advanced cancers. The protocol was immunoSEQ multiplex PCR, while the TCRdb copy is restricted to in-frame clones and leaves out a portion. The sample includes roughly 92,000 clones, roughly nine tenths seen only once; the top ten take under 4%. Overall study results and limits: The authors did not determine the antigen specificity of the expanded peripheral T cells. At 0.1 to 3.0 mg/kg, clonal expansion of CD4+ and CD8+ blood T cells had occurred by week 6. Average numbers of expanded clones were greater in CD8+ T cells than in CD4+. It was also the case that some nonresponders had low normalized T-cell clonal expansion.

The germline V gene encodes CDR1 SEHNR and CDR2 FQNEAQ (reference sequence). The V gene lost 4 bases and the J gene lost 7 bases, with 11 bases spanning the gap. This CDR3 spans 13 amino acids. Only one count was recorded for this clone. Its antigen is not known. J is TRBJ1-5 and V is TRBV7-9, with D uncertain. Sequences were derived from CD4+ or CD8+ T cells sorted from blood, sampled in a trial of the OX40 agonist ivuxolimab. This TCR came from an adult with an advanced solid tumor such as melanoma, head and neck, liver or kidney cancer. As DNA, the CDR3 is TGTGCCAGCAGCTCACTAGGCGGCCAGCCCCAGCATTTT. It codes for CASSSLGGQPQHF.